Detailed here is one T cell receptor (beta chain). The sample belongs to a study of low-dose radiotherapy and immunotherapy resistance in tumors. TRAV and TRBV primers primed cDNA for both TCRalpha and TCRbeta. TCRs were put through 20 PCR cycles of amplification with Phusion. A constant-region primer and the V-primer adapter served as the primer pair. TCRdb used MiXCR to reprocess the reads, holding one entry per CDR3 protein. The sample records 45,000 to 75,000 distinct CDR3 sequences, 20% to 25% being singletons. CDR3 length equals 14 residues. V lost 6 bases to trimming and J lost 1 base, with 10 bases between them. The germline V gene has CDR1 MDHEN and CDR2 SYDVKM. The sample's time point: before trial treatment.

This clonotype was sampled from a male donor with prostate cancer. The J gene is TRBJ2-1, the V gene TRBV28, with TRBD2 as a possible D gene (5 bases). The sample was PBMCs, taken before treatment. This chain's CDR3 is CASSRGGSYNEQFF. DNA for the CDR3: TGTGCCAGCAGCCGGGGTGGGTCCTACAATGAGCAGTTCTTC.